A selection of T cell receptor beta chains follows, all from one sample in a study of blood T cell repertoires in COVID-19. Sequenced by immunoSEQ multiplex PCR; TCRdb stores in-frame clones only, minus some. Here the sample spans roughly 190,000 clones, around 94% being singletons. Sequenced: peripheral blood. The origin of the receptors is a man between 25 and 39 years old with COVID-19, enrolled during active disease. Both conserved end residues are part of each CDR3. The order of the fields is V gene, J gene, D gene, clone size, CDR3 protein, CDR3 DNA. D genes are given only for firm matches. Rows may omit the clone size; those that give it use once, few, many or a size class.

v_gene: TRBV5-6
j_gene: TRBJ2-1
d_gene: TRBD2
abundance: .
CDR3aa: CASSIGLAGVLPGNEQFF
CDR3nt: TGTGCCAGCAGCATCGGACTAGCGGGGGTTCTCCCAGGGAATGAGCAGTTCTTC

v_gene: TRBV3-1/TRBV3-2
j_gene: TRBJ2-2
d_gene: .
abundance: .
CDR3aa: CASSQALLGGTGELFF
CDR3nt: TGTGCCAGCAGCCAAGCTTTGTTAGGGGGCACCGGGGAGCTGTTTTTT

v_gene: TRBV3-1/TRBV3-2
j_gene: TRBJ1-2
d_gene: .
abundance: .
CDR3aa: CASSQNPGQNYGYTF
CDR3nt: TGTGCCAGCAGCCAGAACCCTGGACAGAACTATGGCTACACCTTC

v_gene: TRBV5-1
j_gene: TRBJ2-2
d_gene: .
abundance: .
CDR3aa: CASSLKGTGELFF
CDR3nt: TGCGCCAGCAGCCTCAAGGGGACCGGGGAGCTGTTTTTT

v_gene: TRBV5-1
j_gene: TRBJ2-1
d_gene: TRBD1
abundance: .
CDR3aa: CASSPGQVDYNEQFF
CDR3nt: TGCGCCAGCAGCCCAGGACAGGTTGACTACAATGAGCAGTTCTTC

v_gene: TRBV2
j_gene: TRBJ1-2
d_gene: TRBD1
abundance: .
CDR3aa: CASRRDRNIKDYGYTF
CDR3nt: TGTGCCAGCAGACGGGACAGGAACATTAAGGACTATGGCTACACCTTC

v_gene: TRBV4-1
j_gene: TRBJ2-5
d_gene: .
abundance: .
CDR3aa: CASSQEASAETQYF
CDR3nt: TGCGCCAGCAGCCAAGAGGCTAGCGCGGAGACCCAGTACTTC

v_gene: TRBV5-1
j_gene: TRBJ2-3
d_gene: TRBD2
abundance: .
CDR3aa: CASSVTTSGGDTQYF
CDR3nt: TGCGCCAGCAGCGTGACGACTAGCGGGGGAGATACGCAGTATTTT

v_gene: TRBV5-1
j_gene: TRBJ1-4
d_gene: .
abundance: .
CDR3aa: CASRQGSTNEKLFF
CDR3nt: TGCGCCAGCAGACAGGGTTCCACTAATGAAAAACTGTTTTTT

v_gene: TRBV7-6
j_gene: TRBJ1-1
d_gene: .
abundance: .
CDR3aa: CASSLGPRGVNTEAFF
CDR3nt: TGTGCCAGCAGCTTAGGCCCTCGGGGGGTGAACACTGAAGCTTTCTTT

v_gene: TRBV3-1/TRBV3-2
j_gene: TRBJ1-6
d_gene: TRBD1
abundance: .
CDR3aa: CASSQAYTGQNSPLHF
CDR3nt: TGTGCCAGCAGCCAGGCCTATACGGGACAGAATTCACCCCTCCACTTT

v_gene: TRBV30
j_gene: TRBJ1-2
d_gene: .
abundance: .
CDR3aa: CAWSYTGNYGYTF
CDR3nt: TGTGCCTGGAGTTACACAGGGAACTATGGCTACACCTTC

v_gene: TRBV3-1/TRBV3-2
j_gene: TRBJ2-3
d_gene: TRBD2
abundance: .
CDR3aa: CASSQEIGGGGPQYF
CDR3nt: TGTGCCAGCAGCCAAGAAATTGGAGGCGGGGGTCCGCAGTATTTT

v_gene: TRBV7-9
j_gene: TRBJ2-5
d_gene: TRBD2
abundance: .
CDR3aa: CASSSSGVQETQYF
CDR3nt: TGTGCCAGCAGCTCAAGCGGGGTGCAAGAGACCCAGTACTTC

v_gene: TRBV21-1
j_gene: TRBJ1-4
d_gene: .
abundance: .
CDR3aa: CASRDRMAGEKLFF
CDR3nt: TGTGCCAGCAGAGACAGGATGGCCGGTGAAAAACTGTTTTTT

v_gene: TRBV5-1
j_gene: TRBJ1-1
d_gene: TRBD1
abundance: .
CDR3aa: CASSSTGGFDEAFF
CDR3nt: TGCGCCAGCAGCTCGACAGGGGGTTTTGATGAAGCTTTCTTT

v_gene: TRBV27
j_gene: TRBJ1-5
d_gene: .
abundance: once
CDR3aa: CASSPAEGYAPQHF
CDR3nt: TGTGCCAGCAGTCCCGCGGAGGGATATGCGCCCCAGCATTTT

v_gene: TRBV27
j_gene: TRBJ1-2
d_gene: .
abundance: .
CDR3aa: CASRGGPSYGYTF
CDR3nt: TGTGCCAGCAGGGGGGGACCGTCATATGGCTACACCTTC

v_gene: TRBV4-1
j_gene: TRBJ1-1
d_gene: TRBD1
abundance: .
CDR3aa: CASSQDHRKGASTEAFF
CDR3nt: TGCGCCAGCAGCCAAGATCATCGGAAGGGGGCGAGCACTGAAGCTTTCTTT

v_gene: TRBV11-2
j_gene: TRBJ1-2
d_gene: TRBD1
abundance: .
CDR3aa: CASSLEGTGVGYTF
CDR3nt: TGTGCCAGCAGCTTAGAGGGGACAGGGGTTGGCTACACCTTC

v_gene: TRBV27
j_gene: TRBJ1-2
d_gene: .
abundance: .
CDR3aa: CASSLEAGRDGYTF
CDR3nt: TGTGCCAGCAGTTTGGAGGCAGGGAGGGATGGCTACACCTTC

v_gene: TRBV6-5
j_gene: TRBJ1-2
d_gene: TRBD1
abundance: .
CDR3aa: CASSYSRQGPRSYTF
CDR3nt: TGTGCCAGCAGTTACTCGCGACAGGGGCCCCGAAGCTACACCTTC

v_gene: TRBV12-3/TRBV12-4
j_gene: TRBJ1-2
d_gene: .
abundance: .
CDR3aa: CASSPLDSYGYTF
CDR3nt: TGTGCCAGCAGTCCCCTAGACAGCTATGGCTACACCTTC

v_gene: TRBV7-3
j_gene: TRBJ2-5
d_gene: .
abundance: .
CDR3aa: CASSLKGDIRETQYF
CDR3nt: TGTGCCAGCAGCTTAAAGGGGGATATCCGGGAGACCCAGTACTTC

v_gene: TRBV6-1
j_gene: TRBJ1-1
d_gene: .
abundance: once
CDR3aa: CASSEAGVGEAFF
CDR3nt: TGTGCCAGCAGTGAAGCGGGAGTTGGTGAAGCTTTCTTT

v_gene: TRBV21-1
j_gene: TRBJ1-6
d_gene: .
abundance: .
CDR3aa: CASSDRDREIF
CDR3nt: TGTGCCAGCAGCGACCGGGACAGGGAGATTTTT

v_gene: TRBV11-3
j_gene: TRBJ2-3
d_gene: TRBD1
abundance: .
CDR3aa: CASSPGGQGRDTQYF
CDR3nt: TGTGCCAGCAGCCCGGGGGGACAGGGAAGAGATACGCAGTATTTT

v_gene: TRBV15
j_gene: TRBJ2-5
d_gene: .
abundance: .
CDR3aa: CATSRVEAGQYF
CDR3nt: TGTGCCACCAGCAGAGTGGAGGCGGGCCAGTACTTC

v_gene: TRBV3-1/TRBV3-2
j_gene: TRBJ2-5
d_gene: .
abundance: .
CDR3aa: CASSQGGARLALIETQYF
CDR3nt: TGTGCCAGCAGCCAAGGAGGGGCGCGGCTAGCGCTGATCGAGACCCAGTACTTC

v_gene: TRBV5-4
j_gene: TRBJ2-7
d_gene: .
abundance: .
CDR3aa: CASSPEFPHSYEQYF
CDR3nt: TGTGCCAGCAGCCCCGAGTTCCCTCATTCCTACGAGCAGTACTTC

v_gene: TRBV18
j_gene: TRBJ1-5
d_gene: TRBD1
abundance: few
CDR3aa: CASSPRDRGISNQPQHF
CDR3nt: TGTGCCAGCTCACCCCGGGACAGGGGGATCAGCAATCAGCCCCAGCATTTT

v_gene: TRBV29-1
j_gene: TRBJ2-5
d_gene: TRBD2
abundance: .
CDR3aa: CSVGATRLAGMETQYF
CDR3nt: TGCAGCGTGGGAGCCACCAGACTAGCGGGTATGGAGACCCAGTACTTC

v_gene: TRBV20-1
j_gene: TRBJ2-1
d_gene: .
abundance: .
CDR3aa: CSASGIADNEQFF
CDR3nt: TGCAGTGCTAGTGGGATAGCGGACAATGAGCAGTTCTTC

v_gene: TRBV19
j_gene: TRBJ2-2
d_gene: .
abundance: .
CDR3aa: CASSPFQTGPNTGELFF
CDR3nt: TGTGCCAGTAGTCCCTTCCAGACAGGTCCAAACACCGGGGAGCTGTTTTTT

v_gene: TRBV5-1
j_gene: TRBJ2-1
d_gene: TRBD1
abundance: .
CDR3aa: CASSSRRDRGRNEQFF
CDR3nt: TGCGCCAGCAGCTCCCGAAGGGACAGGGGGCGAAATGAGCAGTTCTTC

v_gene: TRBV2
j_gene: TRBJ1-3
d_gene: .
abundance: .
CDR3aa: CASGGLSSGNTIYF
CDR3nt: TGTGCCAGCGGGGGACTTAGCTCTGGAAACACCATATATTTT

v_gene: TRBV14
j_gene: TRBJ2-6
d_gene: .
abundance: .
CDR3aa: CASSRTRDTVLPGANVLTF
CDR3nt: TGTGCCAGCAGCCGGACCAGGGACACCGTTCTTCCTGGGGCCAACGTCCTGACTTTC

v_gene: TRBV18
j_gene: TRBJ1-2
d_gene: TRBD1
abundance: .
CDR3aa: CASSPRTGGDTYGYTF
CDR3nt: TGTGCCAGCTCACCGCGGACAGGGGGGGACACCTATGGCTACACCTTC

v_gene: TRBV15
j_gene: TRBJ1-5
d_gene: .
abundance: .
CDR3aa: CATSRDGWEDSNQPQHF
CDR3nt: TGTGCCACCAGCAGAGATGGGTGGGAGGACAGCAATCAGCCCCAGCATTTT

v_gene: TRBV5-4
j_gene: TRBJ1-1
d_gene: .
abundance: .
CDR3aa: CASGQGNTEAFF
CDR3nt: TGTGCCAGCGGGCAGGGAAACACTGAAGCTTTCTTT

v_gene: TRBV19
j_gene: TRBJ1-1
d_gene: TRBD1
abundance: .
CDR3aa: CASRRDRGTEAFF
CDR3nt: TGTGCCAGTAGAAGAGACAGGGGGACTGAAGCTTTCTTT

v_gene: TRBV11-2
j_gene: TRBJ1-5
d_gene: .
abundance: once
CDR3aa: CASSLEGRPNQPQHF
CDR3nt: TGTGCCAGCAGCTTAGAGGGCAGGCCCAATCAGCCCCAGCATTTT

v_gene: TRBV12-1
j_gene: TRBJ2-7
d_gene: .
abundance: .
CDR3aa: CASSFGVLGYEQYF
CDR3nt: TGTGCCAGCAGCTTTGGGGTCCTAGGCTACGAGCAGTACTTC

v_gene: TRBV7-2
j_gene: TRBJ1-2
d_gene: .
abundance: once
CDR3aa: CASSPPNAGYGYTF
CDR3nt: TGTGCCAGCAGCCCACCCAACGCCGGCTATGGCTACACCTTC

v_gene: TRBV5-6
j_gene: TRBJ2-1
d_gene: TRBD2
abundance: .
CDR3aa: CASSRGLARGNEQFF
CDR3nt: TGTGCCAGCAGCCGGGGACTAGCTCGCGGCAATGAGCAGTTCTTC

v_gene: TRBV5-1
j_gene: TRBJ2-1
d_gene: TRBD2
abundance: .
CDR3aa: CASSSPGLADNEQFF
CDR3nt: TGCGCCAGCAGCTCACCGGGACTAGCGGACAATGAGCAGTTCTTC

v_gene: TRBV9
j_gene: TRBJ1-1
d_gene: TRBD1
abundance: once
CDR3aa: CASSTGQGEAFF
CDR3nt: TGTGCCAGCAGCACTGGACAGGGAGAAGCTTTCTTT

v_gene: TRBV6-5
j_gene: TRBJ1-5
d_gene: TRBD1
abundance: .
CDR3aa: CASSRTGGHQPQHF
CDR3nt: TGTGCCAGCAGCCGGACAGGGGGCCATCAGCCCCAGCATTTT

v_gene: TRBV5-4
j_gene: TRBJ2-3
d_gene: TRBD2
abundance: .
CDR3aa: CASSVPLAGGRTDTQYF
CDR3nt: TGTGCCAGCAGCGTTCCTCTAGCGGGGGGACGCACAGATACGCAGTATTTT

v_gene: TRBV3-1/TRBV3-2
j_gene: TRBJ1-1
d_gene: TRBD1
abundance: few
CDR3aa: CASSQGGTGVTEAFF
CDR3nt: TGTGCCAGCAGCCAAGGCGGGACAGGGGTCACTGAAGCTTTCTTT